Following are 24 T cell receptor beta chains from one sample sequenced in a study of beta chain features in type 1 diabetes. These receptors' antigens are unknown. Notes on the study in general: In all four CD4+ subsets, TCRB CDR3 length was significantly, moderately reduced in type 1 diabetes.

Isolated RNA was reverse transcribed in full, so expressed TCRB transcripts were sequenced. The protocol was immunoSEQ multiplex PCR, while the TCRdb copy is restricted to in-frame clones and leaves out a portion. This table has 640,000 or so clones, roughly 13% appearing once. The material sequenced was naive CD4+ T cells from blood. Receptors were obtained from a man aged 18 to 30 with type 1 diabetes.

The V gene is TRBV4-1, the J gene TRBJ1-1; no clear D gene. Per germline, CDR1 MGHRA and CDR2 YSYEKL. This CDR3 is 17 amino acids long. Trimming cost V 1 base and J 7 bases, with 22 bases left between them. CDR3 amino acids: CASSQARRVGKVSEAFF. In DNA form, the CDR3 reads TGCGCCAGCAGCCAAGCCCGGCGCGTGGGGAAAGTCAGTGAAGCTTTCTTT.

The gene calls are TRBV29-1 and TRBJ2-5; D remains unclear. The J call may be incorrect, as the DNA end agrees better with TRBJ2-7. Looked up from germline, CDR1 is SQVTM and CDR2 is ANQGSEA. This CDR3 is built from 10 residues. CDR3 residues: CSVSTNEQYF. CDR3 in DNA: TGCAGCGTTAGTACCAACGAGCAGTACTTC.

The chain combines TRBV4-2 with TRBJ2-7, with 10 bases that match TRBD1. Germline assignment: CDR1 LGHNA and CDR2 YNFKEQ. This CDR3 comprises 15 residues. V lost 1 base, J lost 6 bases, and 6 bases stayed unmatched. In DNA, the CDR3 is TGTGCCAGCAGCCAAGGGACAGGGGGTTTTGGCGAGCAGTACTTC. Its protein product is CASSQGTGGFGEQYF.

This chain links TRBV29-1 with TRBJ2-4; D might be TRBD1 (5 bases). With 4 bases removed from V and 9 bases from J, the gap between germline ends came to 16 bases. This CDR3 contains 13 residues. CDR1 and CDR2 (germline): SQVTM, ANQGSEA. The CDR3 loop is CSVGGQGSVIQYF. CDR3 DNA: TGCAGCGTTGGCGGCCAGGGCTCCGTCATTCAGTACTTC.

Only a few counts were recorded for this clone. The chain couples TRBV5-4 to TRBJ2-7; 7 bases match TRBD1. The trim removed 4 bases at V and 5 bases at J, leaving 12 bases unmatched. CDR1 and CDR2 (germline): SGHNT, YYREEE (reference sequence). The CDR3 runs to 15 residues. The CDR3 reads CASSKDRPTQDEQYF. CDR3 nucleotides: TGTGCCAGCAGCAAGGACAGGCCCACGCAGGACGAGCAGTACTTC.

This clone came up a few times. J is TRBJ2-7 and V is TRBV4-1; D remains ambiguous. Trimming left V 0 bases short and J 7 bases short, with 13 bases between. CDR1 and CDR2 from the germline V gene are MGHRA and YSYEKL. The CDR3 is 14 amino acids. CDR3 residues: CASSQDVQNWEQYF. In DNA form, the CDR3 reads TGCGCCAGCAGCCAAGACGTCCAAAATTGGGAGCAGTACTTC.

This clone was counted a few times. The chain carries TRBV18 and TRBJ2-5; 7 bases agree with TRBD2. Per the germline V gene, CDR1 is KGHSH and CDR2 is LQKENI. V shed 6 bases, J shed 5 bases, and the junction held 3 bases outside the gene matches. The CDR3 sequence is 12 residues long. CDR3 in DNA: TGTGCCAGCTCCCTCGGGAGGGAGACCCAGTACTTC. Translation gives CASSLGRETQYF.

The chain uses TRBV5-1 and TRBJ2-7; the D gene is possibly TRBD1 (6 bases). The CDR3 is 14 residues long. Germline V CDR1 and CDR2: SGHRS, YFSETQ. V shed 3 bases and J shed 5 bases, with 15 bases lying between them. The CDR3 region is CASSSGEEWNEQYF. DNA of the CDR3: TGCGCCAGCAGCTCAGGGGAAGAATGGAACGAGCAGTACTTC.

The chain carries TRBV5-6 and TRBJ1-5, with TRBD1 matching 8 bases. Germline trimming cut 3 bases from V and 3 bases from J; bases unmatched to any gene: 2. The germline gives CDR1 SGHDT, CDR2 YYEEEE. This CDR3 region has 14 residues. The CDR3 DNA follows: TGTGCCAGCAGCTACAGGGGGTCCAATCAGCCCCAGCATTTT. It codes for CASSYRGSNQPQHF.

This clone appeared a few times. This rearrangement joins TRBV2 to TRBJ1-5, with D maybe TRBD1 (6 bases). The CDR3 has 13 amino acids. From germline, CDR1 is SNHLY and CDR2 FYNNEI. V lost 4 bases to trimming and J lost 7 bases, with 11 bases between them. CDR3 residues: CASSAEGGQPQHF. The CDR3 nucleotides read TGTGCCAGCAGTGCCGAGGGGGGACAGCCCCAGCATTTT.

The chain links TRBV28 to TRBJ1-1, with TRBD1 matching 8 bases. This CDR3 has 11 residues. The J segment lost 7 bases and the V segment lost 6 bases, leaving 1 base of the junction unmatched. Germline CDR1 MDHEN, CDR2 SYDVKM. The CDR3 DNA follows: TGTGCCAGCAGAACAGGGGGTGAAGCTTTCTTT. It is translated as CASRTGGEAFF.

The gene calls are TRBV5-1 and TRBJ2-3, with 8 bases aligning to TRBD2. Losses at the gene ends were 5 bases for V and 2 bases for J; bases not matched to a gene: 19. The CDR3 contains 19 residues. CDR1 SGHRS and CDR2 YFSETQ come from the germline V gene. CDR3 amino acids: CASSLPVQRGYFSTDTQYF. The CDR3 nucleotides read TGCGCCAGCAGTCTGCCCGTGCAGCGGGGGTACTTTTCCACAGATACGCAGTATTTT.

Turning to this clone: This specimen includes other DNA sequences encoding the same CDR3. The chain combines TRBV9 with TRBJ2-2, with TRBD2 as a possible D gene (5 bases). The CDR3 consists of 13 residues. The V gene lost 0 bases and the J gene lost 13 bases, with 13 bases spanning the gap. Per germline, CDR1 SGDLS and CDR2 YYNGEE. The CDR3 sequence is CASSVDRGGRLFF. CDR3 DNA: TGTGCCAGCAGCGTAGATCGAGGAGGCAGGCTGTTTTTT.

The chain uses TRBV2 and TRBJ1-4, with D possibly being TRBD1 (5 bases). Germline loops: CDR1 SNHLY, CDR2 FYNNEI. There are 14 residues in the CDR3. V lost 5 bases, J lost 9 bases, and 16 bases lay in between. The CDR3 protein is CASSPRDGTKKLFF. The CDR3 bases are TGTGCCAGCAGTCCCCGGGACGGGACCAAAAAACTGTTTTTT.

This clone was seen only a few times. V and J are TRBV9 and TRBJ1-1; no firm D call. CDR1 and CDR2 from the germline V gene are SGDLS and YYNGEE. V was trimmed by 4 bases and J by 3 bases, leaving 13 bases between them. This CDR3 contains 14 residues. CDR3 coding DNA: TGTGCCAGCAGCCCGACGTGGGCGGACACTGAAGCTTTCTTT. Residues: CASSPTWADTEAFF.

A note on this clone: It is likely a read error: a sequence one base away is far more abundant. This chain uses TRBV5-8 with TRBJ2-5; D gene uncertain. Germline-derived CDR1 and CDR2 are SGHTS and YDEGEE. The V and J ends lost 2 bases and 3 bases respectively, with 2 bases between them. The CDR3 totals 11 residues. The CDR3, as DNA: TGTGCCAGCAGCTTTGAAGAGACCCAGTACTTC. Its translation is CASSFEETQYF.

V gene TRBV29-1 combines with J gene TRBJ2-1; TRBD1 or TRBD2 may be the D gene (5 bases each). The CDR3 has 14 residues. Per the germline V gene, CDR1 is SQVTM and CDR2 is ANQGSEA. Deletions cut 5 bases from V and 8 bases from J, with 19 bases between. CDR3 DNA: TGCAGCGTTTTGGGGGATGCAAAAGGGGATGAGCAGTTCTTC. Its translation: CSVLGDAKGDEQFF.

Only a few counts were recorded for this clone. The chain carries TRBV29-1 and TRBJ2-5, with D tentatively TRBD1 (5 bases). The CDR3 covers 14 residues. Trimming pared 1 base from V and 5 bases from J, leaving 14 bases between. Germline CDR1 SQVTM, CDR2 ANQGSEA. The CDR3 protein is CSVEGKTVGETQYF. The CDR3 region has the DNA TGCAGCGTTGAAGGAAAGACAGTGGGGGAGACCCAGTACTTC. Together with reference TRBV29-1 and TRBJ2-5, the CDR3 gives the full variable domain: SAVISQKPSRDICQRGTSLTIQCQVDSQVTMMFWYRQQPGQSLTLIATANQGSEATYESGFVIDKFPISRPNLTFSTLTVSNMSPEDSSIYLCSVEGKTVGETQYFGPGTRLLVL.

This chain connects TRBV30 to TRBJ1-5; D remains unclear. CDR3 length: 14 amino acids. Germline V gene sequence: CDR1 GTSNPN, CDR2 SVGIG (reference sequence). The V gene lost 0 bases and the J gene lost 6 bases, with 12 bases spanning the gap. CDR3 protein: CAWSVEALSQPQHF. The DNA of the CDR3 is TGTGCCTGGAGTGTAGAGGCGCTAAGTCAGCCCCAGCATTTT.

This clone was recorded a few times. V is TRBV2 and J is TRBJ2-3, with 7 bases lining up with TRBD1. CDR1 and CDR2 from the germline V gene are SNHLY and FYNNEI. Trimming cost V 5 bases and J 0 bases; bases outside gene matches: 5. CDR3 length: 15 amino acids. Here the CDR3 DNA reads TGTGCCAGCAGTCTCGGACAGGCTAGCACAGATACGCAGTATTTT. Amino acids: CASSLGQASTDTQYF.

In its sample, this clone was seen a few times. The J gene is TRBJ1-2, the V gene TRBV2, with D possibly TRBD1 on 5 matching bases. The germline V gene encodes CDR1 SNHLY and CDR2 FYNNEI. Trimming removed 7 bases from V and 7 bases from J, with 16 bases in between. This CDR3 region has 13 residues. CDR3 in DNA: TGTGCCAGCAATAAACAGAGGGGTTCTGGCTACACCTTC. It codes for CASNKQRGSGYTF.

The genes are TRBV5-6 and TRBJ1-2; D possibly corresponds to TRBD1 (6 bases). Germline loops: CDR1 SGHDT, CDR2 YYEEEE. V lost 4 bases and J lost 5, with 12 bases in between. The CDR3 covers 13 residues. The chain's CDR3 is CASSVQGWYGYTF. The CDR3 nucleotides read TGTGCCAGCAGCGTACAGGGTTGGTATGGCTACACCTTC.

This clone was observed a handful of times. The chain couples TRBV30 to TRBJ1-5; D remains unclear. The V and J ends lost 0 bases and 0 bases respectively, with 12 bases between them. Germline CDR1 is GTSNPN and CDR2 is SVGIG (reference sequence). The CDR3 has 16 amino acids. The CDR3 DNA reads as TGTGCCTGGAGTGTATTCGGGCAGTATAGCAATCAGCCCCAGCATTTT. Its translation: CAWSVFGQYSNQPQHF.

This clone was detected a few times. V is TRBV5-1 and J is TRBJ2-7; D unresolved. With 4 bases removed from V and 5 bases from J, the gap between germline ends came to 7 bases. The CDR3 has 11 residues. Germline assignment: CDR1 SGHRS and CDR2 YFSETQ. The CDR3 reads CASSTSHEQYF. In nucleotides, the CDR3 is TGCGCCAGCAGCACAAGTCACGAGCAGTACTTC. Looking up the rest from reference TRBV5-1 and TRBJ2-7 gives the full variable domain: KAGVTQTPRYLIKTRGQQVTLSCSPISGHRSVSWYQQTPGQGLQFLFEYFSETQRNKGNFPGRFSGRQFSNSRSEMNVSTLELGDSALYLCASSTSHEQYFGPGTRLTVT.